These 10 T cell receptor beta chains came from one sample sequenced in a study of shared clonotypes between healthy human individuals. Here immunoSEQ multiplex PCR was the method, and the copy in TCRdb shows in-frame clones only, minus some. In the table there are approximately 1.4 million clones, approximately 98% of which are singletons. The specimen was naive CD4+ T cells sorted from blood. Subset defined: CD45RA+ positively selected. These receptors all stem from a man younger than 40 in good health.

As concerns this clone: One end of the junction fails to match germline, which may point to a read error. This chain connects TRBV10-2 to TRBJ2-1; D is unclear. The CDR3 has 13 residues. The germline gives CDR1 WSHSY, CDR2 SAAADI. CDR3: CASSPRVYNEQFF. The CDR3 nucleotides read TGTGCCAGCAGCCCTAGGGTATACAATGAGCAGTTCTTC.

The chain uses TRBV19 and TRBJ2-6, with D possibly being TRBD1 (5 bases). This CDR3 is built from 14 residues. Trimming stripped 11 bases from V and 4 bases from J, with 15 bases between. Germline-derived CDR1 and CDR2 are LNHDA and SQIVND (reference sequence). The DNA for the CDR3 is TGTGCCTCAGATCAGGGTTCCGGGGCCAACGTCCTGACTTTC. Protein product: CASDQGSGANVLTF.

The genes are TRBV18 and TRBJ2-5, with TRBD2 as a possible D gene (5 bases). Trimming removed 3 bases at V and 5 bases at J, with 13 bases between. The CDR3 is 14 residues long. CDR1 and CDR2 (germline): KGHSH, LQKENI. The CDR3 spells CASSPVSVFETQYF. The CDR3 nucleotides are TGTGCCAGCTCACCTGTTAGCGTTTTCGAGACCCAGTACTTC.

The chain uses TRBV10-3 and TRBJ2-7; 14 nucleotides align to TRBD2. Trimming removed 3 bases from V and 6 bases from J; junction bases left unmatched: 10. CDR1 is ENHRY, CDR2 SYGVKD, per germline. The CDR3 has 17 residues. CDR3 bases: TGTGCCATCAGTGAACAACCGGGACTAGCGGGAGTGCGCGAGCAGTACTTC. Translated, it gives CAISEQPGLAGVREQYF.

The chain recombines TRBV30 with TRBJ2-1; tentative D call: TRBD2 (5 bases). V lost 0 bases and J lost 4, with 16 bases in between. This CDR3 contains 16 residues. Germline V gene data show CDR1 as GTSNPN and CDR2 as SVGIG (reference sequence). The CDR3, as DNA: TGTGCCTGGAGTGTACTATGGAGTAGGGAGTACAATGAGCAGTTCTTC. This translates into CAWSVLWSREYNEQFF.

CDR3 residues: CASSITGGSGYTF. The DNA of the CDR3 is TGTGCCAGTAGTATCACAGGGGGATCTGGCTACACCTTC. The rearrangement links TRBV19 to TRBJ1-2; 8 nucleotides align to TRBD1. There are 13 residues in the CDR3. Germline CDR1 is LNHDA and CDR2 is SQIVND (reference sequence). The junction had 4 bases not matched to a gene; V was cut back by 3 bases and J by 7 bases.

CDR3 sequence (DNA): TGTGCCAGCAGTGGTACCGGAGCAACTAATGAAAAACTGTTTTTT. Encoded protein: CASSGTGATNEKLFF. The V gene is TRBV2, the J gene TRBJ1-4; D unresolved. Trimming removed 4 bases at V and 0 bases at J, with 9 bases between. From germline, CDR1 is SNHLY and CDR2 FYNNEI. This CDR3 contains 15 residues.

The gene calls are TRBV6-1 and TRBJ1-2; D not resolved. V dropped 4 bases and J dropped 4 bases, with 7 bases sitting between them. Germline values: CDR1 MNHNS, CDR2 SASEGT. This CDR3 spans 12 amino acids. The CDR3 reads CASSVGSYGYTF. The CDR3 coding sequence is TGTGCCAGCAGTGTGGGGAGCTATGGCTACACCTTC.

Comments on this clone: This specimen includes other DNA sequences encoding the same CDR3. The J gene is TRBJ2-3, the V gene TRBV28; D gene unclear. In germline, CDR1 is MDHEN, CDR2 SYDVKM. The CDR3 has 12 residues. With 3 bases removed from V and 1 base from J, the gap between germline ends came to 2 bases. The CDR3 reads CASSLRTDTQYF. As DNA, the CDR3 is TGTGCCAGCAGTTTGCGCACAGATACGCAGTATTTT.

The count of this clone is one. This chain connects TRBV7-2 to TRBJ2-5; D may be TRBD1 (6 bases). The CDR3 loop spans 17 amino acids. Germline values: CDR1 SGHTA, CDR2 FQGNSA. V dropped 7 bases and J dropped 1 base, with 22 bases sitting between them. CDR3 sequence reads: CASTSPRAGAGQETQYF. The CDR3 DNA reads TGTGCCAGCACCTCCCCACGGGCAGGGGCCGGCCAAGAGACCCAGTACTTC.